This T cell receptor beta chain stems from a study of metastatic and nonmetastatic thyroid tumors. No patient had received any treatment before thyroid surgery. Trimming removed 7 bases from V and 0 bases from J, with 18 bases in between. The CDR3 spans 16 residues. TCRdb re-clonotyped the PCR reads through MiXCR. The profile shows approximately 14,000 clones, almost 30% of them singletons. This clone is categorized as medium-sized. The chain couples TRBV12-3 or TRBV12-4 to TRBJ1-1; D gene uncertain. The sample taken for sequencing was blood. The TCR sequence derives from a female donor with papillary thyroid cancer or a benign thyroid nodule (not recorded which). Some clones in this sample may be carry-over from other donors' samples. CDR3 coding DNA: TGTGCCAGCATCCGAGACCGGACTAACATGAACACTGAAGCTTTCTTT. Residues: CASIRDRTNMNTEAFF.